The 3 T cell receptor beta chains given below trace back to one sample, sequenced in a study of memory CD4+ T cells and cytomegalovirus serostatus. The sort gate was single viable CD3+CD4+CD8-CD45RO+ cells for memory CD4+ T cells. Clones were read by immunoSEQ multiplex PCR, and TCRdb kept only the in-frame ones, dropping some. The sample yields approximately 46,000 clones, around four fifths seen once. Material for sequencing was memory CD4+ T cells from blood. Receptor source: an adult in good health and CMV-seronegative.

V is TRBV19 and J is TRBJ1-2, with 9 bases matching TRBD1. The CDR3 runs to 14 residues. CDR1 is LNHDA and CDR2 is SQIVND in the germline V gene (reference sequence). The trim removed 9 bases at V and 4 bases at J, leaving 9 bases unmatched. CDR3 sequence reads: CASNTGGSGYGYTF. The CDR3 DNA follows: TGTGCCAGCAATACAGGGGGCAGCGGCTATGGCTACACCTTC.

The rearrangement joins TRBV7-8 to TRBJ1-2, with D perhaps matching TRBD1 (5 bases). This CDR3 spans 14 amino acids. From germline, CDR1 is SGHVS and CDR2 FQNEAQ. Trimming removed 5 bases from V and 4 bases from J, with 14 bases in between. CDR3 DNA: TGTGCCAGCAGCCCCAGGGCCGAAGGCTATGGCTACACCTTC. It specifies CASSPRAEGYGYTF.

V is TRBV5-1 and J is TRBJ2-3; D perhaps matches TRBD2 (5 bases). Germline V gives CDR1 SGHRS, CDR2 YFSETQ. The CDR3 spans 16 residues. The V end lost 2 bases, the J end lost 0 bases, and 13 bases lay between the germline ends. The CDR3 is CASSLDYELSTDTQYF. DNA of the CDR3: TGCGCCAGCAGCTTAGACTACGAACTAAGCACAGATACGCAGTATTTT.